These 11 T cell receptor beta chains originate from one sample sequenced in a study of CD8 T cells in Susac syndrome. The authors reverse transcribed roughly 0.5 to 1 ug RNA with random hexamers. One entry per CDR3 protein results from TCRdb running MiXCR on the immunoSEQ multiplex PCR reads. The data contain some 190,000 distinct CDR3 sequences, less than 95% of them singletons. The specimen was CD4+ T cells from PBMCs. Receptors were obtained from a human donor with Susac syndrome.

The chain joins TRBV28 to TRBJ2-1; D uncertain. From germline, CDR1 is MDHEN and CDR2 SYDVKM. This CDR3 has 15 amino acids. Trimming pared 5 bases from V and 0 bases from J, leaving 11 bases between. The CDR3 bases are TGTGCCAGCAGTCCCTCTGACAACTCCTACAATGAGCAGTTCTTC. It yields the protein CASSPSDNSYNEQFF.

The J gene is TRBJ2-2, the V gene TRBV12-5; 7 bases are shared with TRBD1. V lost 6 bases and J lost 4; bases outside the gene matches: 11. The CDR3 is made up of 16 amino acids. Germline CDR1 LGHNT, CDR2 FRNRAP. For the CDR3, the DNA is TGTGCTAGTGGAATTTCGACAGGGTCCTCCACCGGGGAGCTGTTTTTT. Encoded protein: CASGISTGSSTGELFF.

The chain joins TRBV27 to TRBJ2-1, with a weak D call TRBD1 (6 bases). The germline V gene has CDR1 MNHEY and CDR2 SMNVEV (reference sequence). Deletions cut 0 bases from V and 7 bases from J, with 13 bases between. The CDR3 is 15 amino acids. CDR3 nucleotide sequence: TGTGCCAGCAGTTTATCGGCAGGGGAGTGGAATGAGCAGTTCTTC. Residues: CASSLSAGEWNEQFF.

The chain links TRBV6-2 or TRBV6-3 to TRBJ1-4; D gene ambiguous. V was shortened by 2 bases and J by 6 bases, with 10 bases between the two germline ends. The CDR3 is made up of 14 amino acids. The germline gives CDR1 MNHEY, CDR2 SVGEGT. CDR3 nucleotides: TGTGCCAGCAGTTACCCCCACCGGCATGAAAAACTGTTTTTT. It translates to CASSYPHRHEKLFF.

This chain uses TRBV19 with TRBJ1-1, with TRBD1 matching 8 bases. Per the germline V gene, CDR1 is LNHDA and CDR2 is SQIVND (reference sequence). The ends lost 8 bases at V and 2 bases at J; junction bases unmatched: 10. This CDR3 is 15 amino acids long. The CDR3 sequence: CASLPDRGLNTEAFF. CDR3 DNA: TGTGCCAGTCTACCAGACAGGGGTCTCAACACTGAAGCTTTCTTT.

V is TRBV20-1 and J is TRBJ1-1, with D possibly matching TRBD1 (6 bases). V was cut by 5 bases and J by 5 bases, with 15 bases left in between. Germline CDR1 and CDR2: DFQATT and SNEGSKA (reference sequence). The CDR3 sequence is 13 residues long. CDR3 sequence: CSAVRGVGTEAFF. CDR3 bases: TGCAGTGCTGTCAGGGGTGTGGGGACTGAAGCTTTCTTT.

CDR3 in DNA: TGTGCCAGCAGTTTAGGCAGGGCATACACTGAAGCTTTCTTT. This encodes CASSLGRAYTEAFF. The chain joins TRBV28 to TRBJ1-1; tentative D call: TRBD1 (5 bases). CDR3 length: 14 residues. V dropped 2 bases and J dropped 3 bases, with 10 bases sitting between them. Germline V gene lookup returns CDR1 MDHEN and CDR2 SYDVKM. The full variable domain, with the rest looked up from reference TRBV28 and TRBJ1-1, is DVKVTQSSRYLVKRTGEKVFLECVQDMDHENMFWYRQDPGLGLRLIYFSYDVKMKEKGDIPEGYSVSREKKERFSLILESASTNQTSMYLCASSLGRAYTEAFFGQGTRLTVV.

The gene calls are TRBV4-1 and TRBJ2-5; 13 positions match TRBD2. CDR1 and CDR2 (germline): MGHRA, YSYEKL. The CDR3 length is 19 residues. V dropped 5 bases and J dropped 1; count of bases not matched to a gene: 13. CDR3 DNA sequence: TGCGCCAGCAGCTTCTCGACGACTAGCGGGGGGTTCTTCCAAGAGACCCAGTACTTC. It encodes CASSFSTTSGGFFQETQYF.

The rearrangement joins TRBV12-3 or TRBV12-4 to TRBJ1-2; the match to TRBD1 covers 10 bases. The J segment lost 7 bases and the V segment lost 6 bases, leaving 8 bases of the junction unmatched. The CDR3 covers 14 residues. This CDR3 is CASSLGQGIGGYTF. The CDR3 nucleotides read TGTGCCAGCAGCCTGGGACAGGGGATCGGTGGCTACACCTTC.

The genes are TRBV28 and TRBJ2-5; 7 bases are shared with TRBD2. CDR1 is MDHEN, CDR2 SYDVKM, per germline. With 11 bases clipped from V and 4 bases from J, the junction kept 13 bases outside the gene matches. There are 14 residues in the CDR3. CDR3 DNA sequence: TGTGCCGGGGGGGGACGACGTAGGTCAGAGACCCAGTACTTC. Translation: CAGGGRRRSETQYF.

The V call is TRBV21-1, the J call TRBJ1-1; the table gives TRBD1 as D, unverified against the DNA. TRBV21-1 is a pseudogene segment. This CDR3 has 16 amino acids. The CDR3 is CASSKDPGGQWTEAFF. In DNA, the CDR3 is TGTGCCAGCAGCAAAGACCCCGGTGGCCAGTGGACTGAAGCTTTCTTT.